The following is a T cell receptor (beta chain) sequence with its context. The clone's antigen remains unknown. Base quality data are lacking; no much larger clone is found one base away. Per the germline V gene, SGHVS is the CDR1 and FNYEAQ is the CDR2. V is clipped by 0 bases and J by 10 bases, and the sequence between their germline boundaries is 10 bases long. Including the terminal cysteine and phenylalanine, the CDR3 comprises 13 residues. The only DNA kept is the CDR3, 39 bases in frame from the first base. The immunoSEQ Assay, a bias-controlled multiplex PCR, was used to amplify TCRbeta CDR3 regions from genomic DNA. In the source study's methods: The number of nucleated cells in each sample was estimated from the amplification of reference gene primers within the assay. Sequence reads were collapsed and filtered to measure the absolute abundance of every unique TCRbeta CDR3 rearrangement. For each sample, productive Simpson clonality was calculated as the square root of Simpson's diversity index over productive rearrangements. The immuneACCESS repertoire file appears here via TCRdb, limited to in-frame rearrangements. These files lack a portion of the clones; in checked studies, under half of the deficit traces to unresolved V genes, and the cause of the others is not known. Clone size and the V and J calls come from that table; the DNA yielded D and trimming. The sample table lists about 260,000 clones, 86% of them with a count of one. The biggest ten clones account for around 9.1% of the sample.

The data originate from a study of blood T cell repertoires in COVID-19 (dated by TCRdb to about 2020). About the full investigation: Collaborator samples came from the United States, Italy and Spain and covered acute and convalescent phases of COVID-19. The material from the prospective study consisted of cDNA or gDNA derived from T cells, B-cell-depleted T cells, or PBMCs. Deeply sampled blood TCRbeta repertoires from subjects exposed to, actively infected with, or recovered from COVID-19 were included in the dataset. A freely available public database, intended as a resource for researchers studying the immune response to SARS-CoV-2, is where the repertoires were released. Samples were obtained from the ongoing ImmuneRACE study (first 160 participants) and from roughly 1,300 subjects provided by 6 global collaborators. The sample metadata nearly always contained a de-identified subject ID, COVID-19 status, age in years and sex. Where HLA class I and class II types were available, the types were taken from metadata supplied by the sample provider, not from assay-based typing.

Study-wide findings and limitations: The amount of clinical and demographic metadata varied by source and participant and was provided uncurated.

A second Seattle source provided samples from volunteer blood donors who had recovered from COVID-19. Whole blood was collected in K2EDTA tubes by collaborating institutions according to the institutions' own protocols. For TCRbeta analysis, collaborators shipped samples in one of three forms: frozen whole blood, isolated PBMCs, or DNA extracted from either of those sample types. The sequence was collected from a man aged 40-49 years who had recovered from COVID-19. Recombination connected TRBV7-6 to TRBJ2-1, and perhaps TRBD2 as D gene, on 6 matching bases. The material sequenced was peripheral blood. This receptor carries the CDR3 CASSLAGTFEQFF. The sequenced DNA is TGTGCCAGCAGCTTAGCGGGGACTTTCGAGCAGTTCTTC.